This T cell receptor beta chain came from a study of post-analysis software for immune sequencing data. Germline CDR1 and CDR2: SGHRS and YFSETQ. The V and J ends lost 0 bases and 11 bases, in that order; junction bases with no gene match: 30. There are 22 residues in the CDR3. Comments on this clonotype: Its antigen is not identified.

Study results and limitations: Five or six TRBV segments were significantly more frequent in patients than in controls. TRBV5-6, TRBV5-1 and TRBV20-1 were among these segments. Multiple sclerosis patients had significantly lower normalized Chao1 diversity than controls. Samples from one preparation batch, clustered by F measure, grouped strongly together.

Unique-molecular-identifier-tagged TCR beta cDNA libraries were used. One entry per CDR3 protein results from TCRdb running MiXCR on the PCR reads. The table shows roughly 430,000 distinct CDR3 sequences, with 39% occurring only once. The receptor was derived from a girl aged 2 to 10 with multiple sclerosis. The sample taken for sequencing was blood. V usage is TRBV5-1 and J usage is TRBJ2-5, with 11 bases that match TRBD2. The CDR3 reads CASSLGDRVGLAESTYRGEQYF. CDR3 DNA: TGCGCCAGCAGCTTGGGGGACAGGGTGGGACTAGCGGAATCTACTTACAGGGGTGAGCAGTACTTC.